Given below is one TCR beta chain in context. The entry originates in a study of blood T cell repertoires in COVID-19. Sequencing used immunoSEQ multiplex PCR; TCRdb keeps in-frame clones, though not all of them. The repertoire has roughly 160,000 clones, roughly 80% of them found once; the top ten carry about 8.1%. The CDR3 runs 17 residues. The germline V gene encodes CDR1 SGHRS and CDR2 YFSETQ. V gave up 2 bases and J gave up 5 bases; unmatched junction bases: 10. The origin of this receptor is a woman of 80 years or more with COVID-19, enrolled during active disease. The chain combines TRBV5-1 with TRBJ1-6, with 7 bases that match TRBD1. Specimen: peripheral blood. The CDR3 spells CASSFGPRTGDNSPLHF. CDR3 DNA: TGCGCCAGCAGCTTTGGACCCCGGACAGGAGATAATTCACCCCTCCACTTT. Supplemented by reference TRBV5-1 and TRBJ1-6, the full variable domain reads KAGVTQTPRYLIKTRGQQVTLSCSPISGHRSVSWYQQTPGQGLQFLFEYFSETQRNKGNFPGRFSGRQFSNSRSEMNVSTLELGDSALYLCASSFGPRTGDNSPLHFGNGTRLTVT.